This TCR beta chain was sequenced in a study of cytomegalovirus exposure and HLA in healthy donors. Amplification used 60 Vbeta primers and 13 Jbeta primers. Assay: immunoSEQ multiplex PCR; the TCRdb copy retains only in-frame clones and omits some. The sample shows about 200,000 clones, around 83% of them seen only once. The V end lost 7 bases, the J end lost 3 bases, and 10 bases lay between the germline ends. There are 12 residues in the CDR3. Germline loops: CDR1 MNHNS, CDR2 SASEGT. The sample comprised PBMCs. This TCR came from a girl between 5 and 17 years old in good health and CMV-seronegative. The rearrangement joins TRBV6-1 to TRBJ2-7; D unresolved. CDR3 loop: CASIGEIYEQYF. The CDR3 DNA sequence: TGTGCCAGCATTGGAGAGATCTACGAGCAGTACTTC.